Below, 16 T cell receptor beta chains from the same sample are listed, as sequenced in a study of T-cell reconstitution after alpha-beta-depleted transplantation in children. A library of TCRbeta sequences, prepared with unique molecular identifiers, was generated. TCRdb redid the calling of the PCR reads with MiXCR, one entry per CDR3 protein. The sample consists of under 400,000 distinct CDR3 sequences, 23% of them appearing once. The sequenced sample was PBMCs, mostly from graft donor cells, obtained 180 days after TCRalphabeta/CD19-depleted stem cell transplant. Receptor source: a male patient between 5 and 17 years old who had a stem cell transplant for acute lymphoblastic leukemia, so the T cells may come from the graft donor.

This chain uses TRBV18 with TRBJ1-5, with unresolved D. Per germline, CDR1 KGHSH and CDR2 LQKENI. CDR3 length equals 13 residues. The V gene lost 4 bases and the J gene lost 10 bases, with 14 bases spanning the gap. CDR3 nucleotides: TGTGCCAGCTCACAAATACTTACGAACCCCCAGCATTTT. Residues: CASSQILTNPQHF.

There are a few counts of this clonotype. The chain joins TRBV10-1 to TRBJ1-2; no reliable D call. The germline V and J ends were trimmed by 8 bases and 4 bases, with 11 bases remaining between them. The CDR3 is 12 amino acids. Per the germline V gene, CDR1 is WNHNN and CDR2 is SYGVQD (reference sequence). The CDR3 region is CASLRLPYGYTF. In DNA, the CDR3 is TGCGCCAGCCTGAGATTGCCCTATGGCTACACCTTC.

This clonotype is a singleton in its sample. This sequence joins TRBV4-1 and TRBJ2-1; D unclear. Trimming pared 4 bases from V and 2 bases from J, leaving 18 bases between. The CDR3 has 17 residues. CDR1 and CDR2 (germline): MGHRA, YSYEKL. This CDR3 is CASSLRRTVAPYNEQFF. The CDR3 bases are TGCGCCAGCAGCCTGAGGCGCACGGTGGCCCCCTACAATGAGCAGTTCTTC.

The V gene is TRBV20-1, the J gene TRBJ2-3; TRBD2 agrees at 8 bases. The CDR3 is 17 residues long. Losses at the gene ends were 0 bases for V and 0 bases for J; bases not matched to a gene: 8. Germline V gene lookup returns CDR1 DFQATT and CDR2 SNEGSKA (reference sequence). The CDR3: CSARDPGGPLSTDTQYF. The CDR3, as DNA: TGCAGTGCTAGAGATCCGGGAGGGCCTCTTAGCACAGATACGCAGTATTTT.

This clonotype was seen a handful of times. The genes are TRBV20-1 and TRBJ1-5, with TRBD1 matching 12 bases. Germline CDR1 is DFQATT and CDR2 is SNEGSKA (reference sequence). The CDR3 spans 16 residues. With V trimmed by 2 bases and J by 3 bases, 5 bases remained unmatched. CDR3 residues: CSARPGQGAPNQPQHF. In DNA form, the CDR3 reads TGCAGTGCTAGACCGGGACAGGGGGCCCCCAATCAGCCCCAGCATTTT.

V gene TRBV9 combines with J gene TRBJ2-5; 9 bases fit TRBD1. The length of the CDR3 is 16 residues. The V gene end was trimmed by 3 bases and the J gene end by 4 bases; junction bases not matched to a gene: 10. Germline V gene lookup returns CDR1 SGDLS and CDR2 YYNGEE. CDR3 loop: CASSATGGYYLETQYF. DNA of the CDR3: TGTGCCAGCAGCGCGACAGGGGGTTATTATTTAGAGACCCAGTACTTC.

The V gene is TRBV6-1, the J gene TRBJ2-7; D might be TRBD1 or TRBD2, each matching 6 bases. The germline V gene has CDR1 MNHNS and CDR2 SASEGT. This CDR3 spans 17 amino acids. Trimming shortened V by 4 bases and J by 6 bases, and 25 bases separated the two germline ends. The CDR3 bases are TGTGCCAGCAGTGCTGGTAGGGGGGCGCCGTCTCTAGGCGAGCAGTACTTC. It codes for CASSAGRGAPSLGEQYF.

The rearrangement joins TRBV7-9 to TRBJ2-2; 10 bases align to TRBD2. Germline CDR1 and CDR2: SEHNR and FQNEAQ (reference sequence). Trimming took 2 bases from V and 4 from J; bases not matched to a gene: 4. This CDR3 contains 16 residues. The CDR3 region has the DNA TGTGCCAGCAGCTTATGGCTAGCGGGAGCCACCGGGGAGCTGTTTTTT. Amino acid sequence: CASSLWLAGATGELFF.

This clonotype was counted between two and nine times. This rearrangement joins TRBV3-1 to TRBJ2-1; TRBD2 matches 15 bases. CDR1 LGHDT and CDR2 YNNKEL come from the germline V gene (reference sequence). V gave up 3 bases and J gave up 6 bases; unmatched junction bases: 6. The CDR3 extends over 17 amino acids. The CDR3 DNA sequence: TGTGCCAGCAGCCATCATCCGGGACTAGCGGGAGGCAATGAGCAGTTCTTC. It is translated as CASSHHPGLAGGNEQFF.

This clonotype was recorded a few times. The rearrangement uses TRBV21-1 and TRBJ2-5; TRBD1 is the table's D call, not checked against the DNA. TRBV21-1 counts as a pseudogene. The CDR3 length is 11 residues. CDR3 in amino acids: CASITQVTQYF. In nucleotides, the CDR3 is TGTGCCAGCATCACACAGGTTACCCAGTACTTC.

This clonotype was observed a handful of times. The chain joins TRBV7-9 to TRBJ2-7; TRBD1 matches at 12 bases. CDR3 length: 15 residues. J lost 3 bases, V lost 5 bases, and 5 bases had no gene match. Germline V gives CDR1 SEHNR, CDR2 FQNEAQ (reference sequence). In nucleotides, the CDR3 is TGTGCCAGCAGCCTAGGGACAGGGGGCATCTACGAGCAGTACTTC. Protein product: CASSLGTGGIYEQYF.

This clonotype was found a few times. The V call is TRBV20-1, the J call TRBJ2-1, with 7 bases lining up with TRBD2. Germline V gives CDR1 DFQATT, CDR2 SNEGSKA (reference sequence). The CDR3 loop spans 15 amino acids. Trimming at V came to 6 bases and at J to 8 bases, leaving 16 bases not matched to a gene. DNA of the CDR3: TGCAGTGCCCCATACGCGGGCGGGAGAGCGGATGAGCAGTTCTTC. Amino acids: CSAPYAGGRADEQFF.

In its sample, this clonotype was seen a few times. The V and J genes are TRBV9 and TRBJ2-1, with a tentative D call TRBD2 (6 bases). The CDR3 runs 17 residues. The ends were cut back, 3 bases at V and 4 bases at J, with 20 bases in the middle. The germline CDR1 and CDR2 sequences are SGDLS and YYNGEE. The CDR3 is CASSANPRGAVYNEQFF. The CDR3 nucleotides are TGTGCCAGCAGCGCAAACCCGCGGGGAGCGGTTTACAATGAGCAGTTCTTC.

This clonotype was observed a handful of times. This chain uses TRBV6-5 with TRBJ1-2, with 11 positions matching TRBD1. The V gene's germline CDR1 is MNHEY and CDR2 SVGAGI. Germline trimming cut 0 bases from V and 8 bases from J; bases unmatched to any gene: 2. The CDR3 length is 14 residues. The CDR3 nucleotides read TGTGCCAGCAGTTACTCGGGACAGGGGGGGGGCTACACCTTC. It is translated as CASSYSGQGGGYTF.

The genes are TRBV7-8 and TRBJ1-5; the D gene is possibly TRBD1 (6 bases). Germline CDR1 SGHVS, CDR2 FQNEAQ. The CDR3 covers 15 residues. The germline V and J ends were trimmed by 1 base and 4 bases, with 11 bases remaining between them. The CDR3 sequence is CASSLVSQGNQPQHF. Here the CDR3 DNA reads TGTGCCAGCAGCTTAGTAAGCCAGGGGAATCAGCCCCAGCATTTT.

This clonotype occurred a few times. The V call is TRBV5-1, the J call TRBJ2-1; D uncertain. Germline V CDR1 and CDR2: SGHRS, YFSETQ. V lost 0 bases to trimming and J lost 8 bases, with 12 bases between them. This CDR3 spans 14 amino acids. CDR3 DNA sequence: TGCGCCAGCAGCTTGGATAGTTGGACCGATGAGCAGTTCTTC. This encodes CASSLDSWTDEQFF.